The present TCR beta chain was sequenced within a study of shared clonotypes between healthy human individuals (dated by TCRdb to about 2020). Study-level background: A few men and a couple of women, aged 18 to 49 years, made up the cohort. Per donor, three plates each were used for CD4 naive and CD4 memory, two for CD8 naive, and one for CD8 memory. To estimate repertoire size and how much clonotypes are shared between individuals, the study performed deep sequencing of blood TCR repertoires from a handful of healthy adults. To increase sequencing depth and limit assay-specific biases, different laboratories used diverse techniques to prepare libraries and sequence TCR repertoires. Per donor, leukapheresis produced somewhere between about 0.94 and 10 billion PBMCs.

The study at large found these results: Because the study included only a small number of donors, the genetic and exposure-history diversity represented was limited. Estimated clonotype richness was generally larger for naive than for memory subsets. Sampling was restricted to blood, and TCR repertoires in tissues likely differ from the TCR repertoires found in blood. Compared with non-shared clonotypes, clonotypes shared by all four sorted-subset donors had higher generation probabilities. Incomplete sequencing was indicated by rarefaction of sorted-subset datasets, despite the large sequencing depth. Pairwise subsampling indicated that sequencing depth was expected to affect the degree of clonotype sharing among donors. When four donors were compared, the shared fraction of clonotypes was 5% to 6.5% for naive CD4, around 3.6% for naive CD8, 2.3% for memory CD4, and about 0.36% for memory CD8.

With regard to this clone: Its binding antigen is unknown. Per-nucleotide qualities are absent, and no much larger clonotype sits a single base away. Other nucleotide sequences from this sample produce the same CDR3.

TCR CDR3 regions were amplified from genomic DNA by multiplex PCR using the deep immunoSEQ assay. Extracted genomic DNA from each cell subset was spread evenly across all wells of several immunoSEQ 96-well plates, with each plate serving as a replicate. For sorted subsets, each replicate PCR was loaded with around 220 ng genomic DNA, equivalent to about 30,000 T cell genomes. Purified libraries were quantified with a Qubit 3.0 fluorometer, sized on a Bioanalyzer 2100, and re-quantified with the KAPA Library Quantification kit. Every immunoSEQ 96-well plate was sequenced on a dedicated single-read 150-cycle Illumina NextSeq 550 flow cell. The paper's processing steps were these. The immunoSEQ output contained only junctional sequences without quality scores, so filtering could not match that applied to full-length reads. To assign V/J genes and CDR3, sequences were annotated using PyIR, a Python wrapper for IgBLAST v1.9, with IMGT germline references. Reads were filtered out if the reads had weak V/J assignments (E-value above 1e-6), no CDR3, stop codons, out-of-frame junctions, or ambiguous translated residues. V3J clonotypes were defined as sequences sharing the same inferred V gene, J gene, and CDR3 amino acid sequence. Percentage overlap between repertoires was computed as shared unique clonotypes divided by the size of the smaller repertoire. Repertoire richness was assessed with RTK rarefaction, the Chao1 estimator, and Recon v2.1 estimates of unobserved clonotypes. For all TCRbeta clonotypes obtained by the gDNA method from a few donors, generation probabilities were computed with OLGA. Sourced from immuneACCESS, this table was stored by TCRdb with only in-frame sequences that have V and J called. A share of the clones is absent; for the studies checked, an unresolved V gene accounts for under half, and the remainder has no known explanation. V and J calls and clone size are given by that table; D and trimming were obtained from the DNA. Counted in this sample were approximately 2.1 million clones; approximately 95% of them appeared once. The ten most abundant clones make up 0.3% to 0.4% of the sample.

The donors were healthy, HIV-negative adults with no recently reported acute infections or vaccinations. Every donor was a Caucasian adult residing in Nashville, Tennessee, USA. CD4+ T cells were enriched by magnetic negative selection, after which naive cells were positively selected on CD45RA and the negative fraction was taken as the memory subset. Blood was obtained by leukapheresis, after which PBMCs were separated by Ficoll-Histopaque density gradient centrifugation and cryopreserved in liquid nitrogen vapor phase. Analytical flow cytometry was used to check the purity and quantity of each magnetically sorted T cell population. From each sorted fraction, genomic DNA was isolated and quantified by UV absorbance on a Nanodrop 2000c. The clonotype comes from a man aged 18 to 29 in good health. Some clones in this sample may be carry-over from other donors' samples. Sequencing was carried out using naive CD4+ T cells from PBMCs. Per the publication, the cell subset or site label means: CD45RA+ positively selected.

Read as DNA, the sequence is TGCGCCAGCAGCTCCTCTACAGGGTCTACCGGGGAGCTGTTTTTT. Its protein product is CASSSSTGSTGELFF. Recombination joined TRBV5-1 with TRBJ2-2, and the D gene may be TRBD1, 6 bases matching. Spanning cysteine to phenylalanine, the CDR3 consists of 15 amino acids. CDR3 DNA only is kept here, 45 bases in frame from base 1. For CDR1 and CDR2, the germline V gene lists SGHRS and YFSETQ. Between the V and J ends, shortened by 3 bases and 5 bases respectively, the junction contains 14 bases.